Listed below are T cell receptor beta chains from one sample, sequenced in a study of T cell responses to AZD1222 COVID-19 vaccine. Clones were read by immunoSEQ multiplex PCR, and TCRdb kept only the in-frame ones, dropping some. The sample yields 160,000 or so clones, over 75% seen once. The sequenced sample was peripheral blood, obtained on day 0 of AZD1222 vaccination. The receptors come from an adult in good health. The CDR3 runs from the conserved cysteine through the conserved F or W. The order of the fields is CDR3 DNA, CDR3 protein, V gene, clone size, J gene, D gene. D genes are given only for firm matches. Rows give clone size only sometimes, using once, few, many, or a class for an expanded clone.

TGTGCCAGCAGCTACCCCACCTTGGCGATAAATCGCGAGCAGTACTTC,CASSYPTLAINREQYF,TRBV7-2,NA,TRBJ2-7,NA
TGTGCCAGCAGCTTAGCCTCAGCGGGACGAGCAGATACGCAGTATTTT,CASSLASAGRADTQYF,TRBV7-2,NA,TRBJ2-3,TRBD2
TGTGCCAGCAGCCCGACGGGGGGAGGAGTTAACTATGGCTACACCTTC,CASSPTGGGVNYGYTF,TRBV7-6,NA,TRBJ1-2,NA
TGTGCCTGGAGTGCGCGAACTAGCGGAACCTACGAGCAGTACTTC,CAWSARTSGTYEQYF,TRBV30,NA,TRBJ2-7,TRBD2
TGTGCCAGCAGCCTAACCGGTACAGGGGATACGCAGTATTTT,CASSLTGTGDTQYF,TRBV5-6,NA,TRBJ2-3,NA
TGTGCCAGTAGTAACATATTGGAAGAGACCCAGTACTTC,CASSNILEETQYF,TRBV19,NA,TRBJ2-5,NA
TGTGCCAGCAGTTTGGGGTTCGGAAACACCATATATTTT,CASSLGFGNTIYF,TRBV28,NA,TRBJ1-3,NA
TGCAGTGCTATCGGTCCCAATGAGCAGTTCTTC,CSAIGPNEQFF,TRBV20-1,NA,TRBJ2-1,NA
TGCAGTGCTAGTCTAGCGGGAGGACTGGAGGCAGATACGCAGTATTTT,CSASLAGGLEADTQYF,TRBV20-1,NA,TRBJ2-3,TRBD2
TGTGCCAGCAGTTCAACCACTAGCGGGAGGTTCGATACGCAGTATTTT,CASSSTTSGRFDTQYF,TRBV28,NA,TRBJ2-3,TRBD2
TGTGCCGGGGGGACCGGGGGCAATTCACCCCTCCACTTT,CAGGTGGNSPLHF,TRBV10-3,few,TRBJ1-6,NA
TGTGCCAGCAGTGTGAGAGACTTCCCCGGGGAGCTGTTTTTT,CASSVRDFPGELFF,TRBV2,NA,TRBJ2-2,NA
TGTGCCAGTAAGGGGGAAAGGGGTCTAAATCAGCCCCAGCATTTT,CASKGERGLNQPQHF,TRBV19,once,TRBJ1-5,NA
TGTGCCAGCAGTTTGCCAAGGGCGGTCGGGAATCAGCCCCAGCATTTT,CASSLPRAVGNQPQHF,TRBV28,NA,TRBJ1-5,NA
TGTGCCAGCAGCCGGGGGGCGGGAGTGACAGATACGCAGTATTTT,CASSRGAGVTDTQYF,TRBV11-2,NA,TRBJ2-3,NA
TGTGCCAGCAGTGACTGGACTAGCACCCTCCGAGTCCAAGAGACCCAGTACTTC,CASSDWTSTLRVQETQYF,TRBV6-4,NA,TRBJ2-5,TRBD2
TGTGCCAGTAGTATAGACGTCAGGGGACTGGAGAATGGCTACACCTTC,CASSIDVRGLENGYTF,TRBV19,once,TRBJ1-2,NA